One sample yielded the 3 T cell receptor beta chains listed below, sequenced in a study of cytomegalovirus exposure and HLA in healthy donors. Primers for the PCR totalled 60 Vbeta and 13 Jbeta. Sequencing used immunoSEQ multiplex PCR; TCRdb keeps in-frame clones, though not all of them. The table shows over 200,000 clones, with about 80% occurring only once. The source material was PBMCs. The receptors derive from a middle-aged woman in good health and CMV-seronegative.

The chain uses TRBV10-2 and TRBJ2-7; TRBD2 is a possible D gene (6 bases). The CDR3 runs 16 residues. CDR1 is WSHSY, CDR2 SAAADI, per germline. Trimming left V 2 bases short and J 0 bases short, with 14 bases between. The CDR3 is CASSEPRGLTSYEQYF. The CDR3 region has the DNA TGCGCCAGCAGTGAGCCAAGGGGACTGACCTCCTACGAGCAGTACTTC.

The chain uses TRBV21-1 and TRBJ2-2; TRBD1 is taken as the D call from the table, unchecked against the DNA. TRBV21-1 is described as a pseudogene. The CDR3 sequence is 16 residues long. CDR3 residues: CASSPKGASITGELFF. CDR3 nucleotide sequence: TGTGCCAGCAGTCCAAAAGGGGCCAGTATCACCGGGGAGCTGTTTTTT.

V usage is TRBV7-2 and J usage is TRBJ2-7, with 10 nucleotides matching TRBD2. The CDR3 covers 13 residues. Trimming at V came to 11 bases and at J to 2 bases, leaving 6 bases not matched to a gene. Per the germline V gene, CDR1 is SGHTA and CDR2 is FQGNSA. CDR3 protein: CAVRTSGTYEQYF. CDR3 in DNA: TGTGCCGTACGGACTAGCGGAACCTACGAGCAGTACTTC.